Shown below are 12 T cell receptor beta chains from a single sample sequenced in a study of cytomegalovirus exposure and HLA in healthy donors (dated by TCRdb to about 2017). The protocol used for the library was the immunoSEQ multiplex PCR assay. TCRdb limited this immuneACCESS table to in-frame rearrangements with V and J called. A share of clones is missing; checked studies link under half to unresolved V genes, and the rest is unexplained. The sample table holds 220,000 or so clones, of which over 80% were seen once. About 14% of the sample belongs to the ten largest clones. The sequenced sample was PBMCs. These receptors were taken from a woman aged 30 to 39 in good health and CMV-seropositive.

The chain employs TRBV27 and TRBJ2-1; D is unclear. CDR3 length: 16 amino acids. Germline CDR1 is MNHEY and CDR2 is SMNVEV (reference sequence). V was trimmed by 2 bases and J by 2 bases, leaving 13 bases between them. CDR3 sequence (DNA): TGTGCCAGCAGTTTAAAACCCGCTCAGGCCTACAATGAGCAGTTCTTC. Encoded protein: CASSLKPAQAYNEQFF.

The rearrangement links TRBV30 to TRBJ1-5; the D gene is possibly TRBD1 (6 bases). The V end lost 5 bases, the J end lost 3 bases, and 11 bases lay between the germline ends. The germline CDR1 and CDR2 sequences are GTSNPN and SVGIG (reference sequence). The CDR3 totals 13 residues. The CDR3 is CAWARDTNQPQHF. The DNA for the CDR3 is TGTGCCTGGGCCCGGGACACCAATCAGCCCCAGCATTTT.

This chain links TRBV9 with TRBJ2-1, with TRBD2 matching over 13 bases. V dropped 4 bases and J dropped 6; count of bases not matched to a gene: 4. The CDR3 extends over 15 amino acids. Germline V gene sequence: CDR1 SGDLS, CDR2 YYNGEE. The chain's CDR3 is CASSSGLAGPNEQFF. The CDR3 DNA follows: TGTGCCAGCAGCTCGGGACTAGCGGGACCCAATGAGCAGTTCTTC.

In this sample, this clone turned up a few times. V is TRBV4-1 and J is TRBJ1-5; D is unresolved. CDR3 size: 14 residues. The V gene's germline CDR1 is MGHRA and CDR2 YSYEKL. The germline V and J ends were trimmed by 3 bases and 6 bases, with 12 bases remaining between them. CDR3 residues: CASSQLTSGQPQHF. DNA for the CDR3: TGCGCCAGCAGCCAGCTCACTTCCGGTCAGCCCCAGCATTTT.

This chain connects TRBV18 to TRBJ1-5; D is possibly TRBD1 (5 bases). CDR1 and CDR2 from the germline V gene are KGHSH and LQKENI. The CDR3 is 16 residues long. Trimming shortened V by 4 bases and J by 3 bases, and 16 bases separated the two germline ends. As DNA, the CDR3 is TGTGCCAGCTCACTACTCTCGTCAGGGAACAATCAGCCCCAGCATTTT. Translating it yields CASSLLSSGNNQPQHF. The full variable domain, its missing parts supplied by reference TRBV18 and TRBJ1-5, is NAGVMQNPRHLVRRRGQEARLRCSPMKGHSHVYWYRQLPEEGLKFMVYLQKENIIDESGMPKERFSAEFPKEGPSILRIQQVVRGDSAAYFCASSLLSSGNNQPQHFGDGTRLSIL.

This clone was seen a single time. The chain couples TRBV30 to TRBJ1-2; tentatively, D is TRBD1 (5 bases). CDR3 length: 12 amino acids. V was trimmed by 2 bases and J by 6 bases, leaving 10 bases between them. Looked up from germline, CDR1 is GTSNPN and CDR2 is SVGIG (reference sequence). In DNA, the CDR3 is TGTGCCTGGAGTTCGGAGGGACATGGCTACACCTTC. Translating it yields CAWSSEGHGYTF.

V is TRBV5-4 and J is TRBJ2-5, with a tentative D call TRBD2 (5 bases). Deletions cut 4 bases from V and 5 bases from J, with 15 bases between. Per germline, CDR1 SGHNT and CDR2 YYREEE (reference sequence). The CDR3 has 14 amino acids. CDR3 in DNA: TGTGCCAGCAGCCTTCGGACTTTGGGGGAGACCCAGTACTTC. Its translation: CASSLRTLGETQYF.

This chain joins TRBV5-1 and TRBJ2-7; TRBD2 matches 10 bases. Germline lookup yields CDR1 SGHRS and CDR2 YFSETQ. This CDR3 comprises 16 residues. The junction had 8 bases not matched to a gene; V was cut back by 1 base and J by 4 bases. This CDR3 is CASSLRASGSTYEQYF. Written as DNA, the CDR3 is TGCGCCAGCAGCTTGCGGGCTAGCGGGAGTACGTACGAGCAGTACTTC.

The genes are TRBV30 and TRBJ1-3; TRBD1 is a possible D gene (6 bases). Between the trimmed V and J ends, which lost 3 bases and 4 bases, there was a span of 10 bases. Germline assignment: CDR1 GTSNPN and CDR2 SVGIG (reference sequence). This CDR3 spans 13 amino acids. DNA of the CDR3: TGTGCCTGGAGCCAGGGGAGAGGAAACACCATATATTTT. Amino acids: CAWSQGRGNTIYF.

The chain joins TRBV9 to TRBJ2-1; 12 bases agree with TRBD2. The CDR3 is made up of 17 amino acids. After removal of 3 bases from V and 3 bases from J, the junction contained 7 bases not matched to a gene. Looked up from germline, CDR1 is SGDLS and CDR2 is YYNGEE. CDR3 sequence (DNA): TGTGCCAGCAGCGAGACTAGCGGGAGACCACTCTACAATGAGCAGTTCTTC. Amino acids: CASSETSGRPLYNEQFF.

This chain connects TRBV27 to TRBJ2-1; unclear D gene. There are 16 residues in the CDR3. Trimming cost V 2 bases and J 8 bases, with 19 bases left between them. Germline V CDR1 and CDR2: MNHEY, SMNVEV (reference sequence). The CDR3 is CASSLRANTLDHEQFF. As DNA, the CDR3 is TGTGCCAGCAGTTTAAGGGCAAATACTTTGGACCATGAGCAGTTCTTC.

The CDR3: CASNFRMNTEAFF. The CDR3 nucleotides are TGTGCCAGCAATTTCCGTATGAACACTGAAGCTTTCTTT. The chain carries TRBV2 and TRBJ1-1; D unclear. In germline, CDR1 is SNHLY, CDR2 FYNNEI. V shed 7 bases and J shed 0 bases, with 9 bases lying between them. The CDR3 is 13 amino acids.